The 11 T cell receptor beta chains listed next were all sequenced from one sample in a study of blood T cell repertoires in COVID-19. Produced via immunoSEQ multiplex PCR; TCRdb's table is partial and in-frame only. The sample includes hundreds of thousands of clones, approximately 80% of them seen just once. Sequenced sample: PBMCs or T cells enriched from blood (not recorded which). These receptors were obtained from a man younger than 45 with acute COVID-19.

The V call is TRBV19, the J call TRBJ2-7; tentative D call: TRBD1 (6 bases). Trimming cost V 5 bases and J 0 bases, with 20 bases left between them. Per the germline V gene, CDR1 is LNHDA and CDR2 is SQIVND (reference sequence). The CDR3 is 17 amino acids. CDR3 sequence (DNA): TGTGCCAGTAGTTCAGGCGCGACAACAGGGACCTCCTACGAGCAGTACTTC. It yields the protein CASSSGATTGTSYEQYF.

As for this clone: At one end, the junction sequence differs from germline, possibly due to a read error. This rearrangement joins TRBV27 to TRBJ1-5; TRBD1 matches 7 bases. The CDR3 contains 15 residues. In germline, CDR1 is MNHEY, CDR2 SMNVEV (reference sequence). This chain's CDR3 is CAGSEQGYSNQPQHF. For the CDR3, the DNA is TGTGCCGGCAGTGAACAGGGGTATAGCAATCAGCCCCAGCATTTT.

The table lists this clone with a count of one. The V and J genes are TRBV12-3 or TRBV12-4 and TRBJ1-1; maybe TRBD1 (5 bases). CDR3 length equals 13 residues. Between the trimmed V and J ends, which lost 6 bases and 7 bases, there was a span of 15 bases. The CDR3 is CASRLTARVEAFF. The CDR3 DNA follows: TGTGCCAGCAGACTGACAGCTCGGGTTGAAGCTTTCTTT.

The CDR3 DNA reads as TGTGCCAGCAATGCCGGGGGAAACACTGAAGCTTTCTTT. It translates to CASNAGGNTEAFF. This sequence joins TRBV6-5 and TRBJ1-1; a possible D gene is TRBD1 (5 bases). This CDR3 is 13 amino acids long. Germline loops: CDR1 MNHEY, CDR2 SVGAGI. V lost 7 bases, J lost 2 bases, and 11 bases lay in between.

This clone was counted at least ten times. The rearrangement uses TRBV10-2 and TRBJ2-7, with D perhaps TRBD1 (6 bases). Germline CDR1 and CDR2: WSHSY and SAAADI. The CDR3 totals 14 residues. Trimming cost V 0 bases and J 2 bases, with 8 bases left between them. CDR3: CASSESWGPYEQYF. The CDR3 coding sequence is TGCGCCAGCAGTGAGTCATGGGGGCCCTACGAGCAGTACTTC.

In this sample, this clone turned up a few times. The genes are TRBV10-1 and TRBJ1-5; unclear D gene. Germline CDR1 WNHNN, CDR2 SYGVQD (reference sequence). V was pared by 1 base and J by 3 bases, with 4 bases between. The CDR3 has 13 residues. CDR3 residues: CASSEYNNQPQHF. As DNA, the CDR3 is TGCGCCAGCAGTGAGTACAACAATCAGCCCCAGCATTTT.

The CDR3 spells CASSESGGGRQPQHF. In DNA, the CDR3 is TGTGCCAGCAGTGAATCTGGGGGGGGGCGGCAGCCCCAGCATTTT. V and J are TRBV2 and TRBJ1-5, with D maybe TRBD1 (6 bases). In germline, CDR1 is SNHLY, CDR2 FYNNEI. The ends were cut back, 2 bases at V and 7 bases at J, with 15 bases in the middle. The CDR3 loop spans 15 amino acids.

The V and J genes are TRBV7-3 and TRBJ1-6; D not certain. This CDR3 has 13 residues. V gave up 8 bases and J gave up 9 bases, with 14 bases separating them. Looked up from germline, CDR1 is SGHTA and CDR2 is FQGTGA. DNA for the CDR3: TGTGCCAGCCGGTCAATGCAAATTTCACCCCTCCACTTT. As protein: CASRSMQISPLHF.

The chain recombines TRBV10-3 with TRBJ1-2; 7 bases line up with TRBD1. Trimming at V came to 4 bases and at J to 3 bases, leaving 5 bases not matched to a gene. Germline values: CDR1 ENHRY, CDR2 SYGVKD. The CDR3 runs 14 residues. The CDR3 here is CAISVSRGDYGYTF. The CDR3 DNA sequence: TGTGCCATCAGTGTTTCCAGGGGGGACTATGGCTACACCTTC.

To note about this clone: The junction and the germline gene differ at one end; a read error may be behind it. The V and J genes are TRBV4-1 and TRBJ1-1; D unresolved. The CDR3 is made up of 13 amino acids. Germline V gene lookup returns CDR1 MGHRA and CDR2 YSYEKL. CDR3 loop: CASSQVGGPEAFF. CDR3 coding DNA: TGCGCCAGCAGTCAAGTTGGAGGTCCTGAAGCTTTCTTT.

The V call is TRBV7-9, the J call TRBJ2-5, with a possible D match to TRBD1 (6 bases). This CDR3 has 14 residues. Germline assignment: CDR1 SEHNR and CDR2 FQNEAQ (reference sequence). V dropped 1 base and J dropped 2 bases, with 8 bases sitting between them. CDR3 sequence: CASSLEGEQETQYF. The CDR3 DNA sequence: TGTGCCAGCAGCTTAGAGGGGGAGCAAGAGACCCAGTACTTC. Using reference TRBV7-9 and TRBJ2-5 for the parts outside the CDR3, the full variable domain is DTGVSQNPRHKITKRGQNVTFRCDPISEHNRLYWYRQTLGQGPEFLTYFQNEAQLEKSRLLSDRFSAERPKGSFSTLEIQRTEQGDSAMYLCASSLEGEQETQYFGPGTRLLVL.